These T cell receptor beta chains were read from a single sample in a study of regulatory T cells in long-lasting Graves disease. TCRdb re-analysed the multiplex PCR reads in MiXCR, keeping a single row per CDR3 protein. Seen here are 550,000 to 600,000 distinct CDR3 sequences, around 15% observed once, and the top ten hold approximately 12%. These records were also assigned to another study, of T cells in Graves' hyperthyroidism and ophthalmopathy.

The sequencing here drew on peripheral blood mononuclear cells (PBMCs), taken at new diagnosis, from a patient treated with antithyroid drugs. These TCRs come from a man between 18 and 29 years old with Graves disease. Both conserved end residues are part of each CDR3. The D gene is left open where the match is weak. Only some rows state a clone size, as once, few, many or a class for expanded clones.

TRBJ2-7	TRBV11-2	many	TRBD1	CASSPFRDRGQYEQYF	TGTGCCAGCAGCCCCTTCCGGGACAGGGGCCAGTACGAGCAGTACTTC
TRBJ2-2	TRBV27	few	-	CASSKFPSDGAGELFF	TGTGCCAGCAGCAAATTTCCGTCCGACGGCGCCGGGGAGCTGTTTTTT
TRBJ2-4	TRBV19	few	TRBD2	CASSTYSGMTNIQYF	TGTGCCAGTAGTACATATAGCGGGATGACTAACATTCAGTACTTC
TRBJ1-2	TRBV29-1	few	TRBD1	CSVQGGYGYTF	TGCAGCGTTCAGGGGGGCTATGGCTACACCTTC
TRBJ2-3	TRBV20-1	-	-	CSARHDGGYTDTQYF	TGCAGTGCTAGACATGACGGGGGTTACACAGATACGCAGTATTTT
TRBJ2-7	TRBV14	many	TRBD1	CASRARQGSYEQYF	TGTGCCAGCAGAGCCCGACAGGGTTCCTACGAGCAGTACTTC
TRBJ2-2	TRBV3-1	many	-	CASSHGTGANTGELFF	TGTGCCAGCAGCCACGGGACCGGCGCGAACACCGGGGAGCTGTTTTTT
TRBJ1-6	TRBV28	many	-	CASRRRGLNSPLHF	TGTGCCAGCAGGCGTAGGGGTCTGAATTCACCCCTCCACTTT
TRBJ2-7	TRBV12-3/TRBV12-4	many	TRBD1	CASSRGQVRSF	TGTGCCAGCAGCCGAGGACAGGTTCGGTCCTTC
TRBJ2-5	TRBV2	many	-	CASRYRAEETQYF	TGTGCCAGCAGGTACCGGGCGGAGGAGACCCAGTACTTC
TRBJ1-2	TRBV28	-	TRBD1	CASRGTGVYGYTF	TGTGCCAGCAGGGGGACAGGGGTTTATGGCTACACCTTC
TRBJ2-5	TRBV3-1	few	TRBD1	CASSHIQGRGETQYF	TGTGCCAGCAGCCACATACAGGGGAGAGGGGAGACCCAGTACTTC
TRBJ1-1	TRBV19	-	-	CASRVPGARNTEAFF	TGTGCCAGTAGAGTTCCAGGGGCCCGGAACACTGAAGCTTTCTTT
TRBJ2-3	TRBV9	few	-	CASSVEGVGDTQYF	TGTGCCAGCAGCGTAGAAGGCGTGGGAGATACGCAGTATTTT
TRBJ2-7	TRBV20-1	-	TRBD2	CSATRTLSGESSYEQYF	TGCAGTGCTACCAGAACCCTTAGCGGGGAAAGCTCCTACGAGCAGTACTTC
TRBJ2-7	TRBV11-3	-	TRBD2	CASSATSGGFYEQYF	TGTGCCAGCAGCGCTACTAGCGGGGGGTTCTACGAGCAGTACTTC
TRBJ1-1	TRBV11-3	-	-	CASSFTSQGEAFF	TGTGCCAGCAGCTTTACTTCACAGGGTGAAGCTTTCTTT